This T cell receptor (beta chain) was captured in a study of T-cell memory formation after mild COVID-19. Study findings and constraints: Contracting clones from day 15 to 85 showed balanced CD4/CD8; later expanders favored CD4+. Some responding clones appeared in pre-infection memory, suggesting cross-reactive memory joined.

Employing constant-segment primers, 5'RACE generated TCR alpha and TCR beta cDNA libraries bearing sample barcodes and UMIs. TCRdb passed the 5' RACE reads through MiXCR, listing each CDR3 protein once. The sample lists hundreds of thousands of distinct CDR3 sequences, about 20% occurring once. To note about this clonotype: What it recognizes is unknown.

The receptor was isolated from an adult woman who had mild COVID-19 (a few samples of this study predate the infection). Cell type and time point are not known. Sequencing input: PBMCs or a T cell subset sorted from them (not recorded which).

CDR3 region: CSAGDVLPYEQYF. For the CDR3, the DNA is TGCAGTGCTGGGGACGTCCTTCCATACGAGCAGTACTTC. The chain recombines TRBV20-1 with TRBJ2-7, with D perhaps TRBD1 or TRBD2 (5 bases each). Germline CDR1 DFQATT, CDR2 SNEGSKA (reference sequence). This CDR3 is built from 13 residues. The germline V and J ends were trimmed by 5 bases and 4 bases, with 15 bases remaining between them.